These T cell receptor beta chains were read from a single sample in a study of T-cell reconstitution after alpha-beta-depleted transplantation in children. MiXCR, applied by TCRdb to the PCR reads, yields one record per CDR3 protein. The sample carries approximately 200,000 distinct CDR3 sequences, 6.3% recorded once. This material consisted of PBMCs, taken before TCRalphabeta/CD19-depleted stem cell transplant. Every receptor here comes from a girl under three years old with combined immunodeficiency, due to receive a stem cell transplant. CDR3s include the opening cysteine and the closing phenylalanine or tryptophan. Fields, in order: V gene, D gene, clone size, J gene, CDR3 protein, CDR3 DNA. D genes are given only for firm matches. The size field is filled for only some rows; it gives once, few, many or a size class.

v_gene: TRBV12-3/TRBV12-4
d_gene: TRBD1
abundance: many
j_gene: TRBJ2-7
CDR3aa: CASSQTGDYEQYF
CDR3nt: TGTGCCAGCAGTCAGACAGGGGACTACGAGCAGTACTTC

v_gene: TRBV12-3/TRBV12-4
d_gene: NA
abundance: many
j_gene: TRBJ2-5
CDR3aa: CASSLTGRGQETQYF
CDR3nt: TGTGCCAGCAGTTTGACAGGGAGGGGGCAAGAGACCCAGTACTTC

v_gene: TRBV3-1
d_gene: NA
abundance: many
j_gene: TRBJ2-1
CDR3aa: CASSVTFDSFSYNEQFF
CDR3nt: TGTGCCAGCAGCGTTACTTTTGACAGTTTCTCCTACAATGAGCAGTTCTTC

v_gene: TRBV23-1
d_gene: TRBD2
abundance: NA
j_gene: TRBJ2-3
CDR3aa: CASSPWGSGRDTQYF
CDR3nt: TGCGCCAGCAGTCCCTGGGGTAGCGGGAGAGATACGCAGTATTTT

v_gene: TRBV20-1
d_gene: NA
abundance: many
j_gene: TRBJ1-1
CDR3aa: CSARSLTEAFF
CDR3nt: TGCAGTGCTAGGTCCCTAACTGAAGCTTTCTTT

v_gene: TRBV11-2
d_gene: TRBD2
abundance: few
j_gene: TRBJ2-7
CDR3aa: CASSFSGGLADEQYF
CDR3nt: TGTGCCAGCAGCTTTTCAGGGGGACTAGCGGACGAGCAGTACTTC

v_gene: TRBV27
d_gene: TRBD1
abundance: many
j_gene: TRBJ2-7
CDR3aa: CASSTGDRYEQYF
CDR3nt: TGTGCCAGCTCGACAGGGGATCGGTACGAGCAGTACTTC

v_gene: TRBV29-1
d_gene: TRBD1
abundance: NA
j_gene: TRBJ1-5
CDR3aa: CSVGTGMGQPQHF
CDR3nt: TGCAGCGTCGGGACAGGGATGGGCCAGCCCCAGCATTTT

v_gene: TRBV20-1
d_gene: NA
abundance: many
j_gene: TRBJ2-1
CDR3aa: CSARVRLEFPYNEQFF
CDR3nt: TGCAGTGCTAGAGTGAGACTAGAATTCCCCTACAATGAGCAGTTCTTC

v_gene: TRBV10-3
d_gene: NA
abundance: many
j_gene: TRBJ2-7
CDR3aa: CAIGGLQGGYEQYF
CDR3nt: TGTGCCATCGGCGGCCTTCAGGGGGGCTACGAGCAGTACTTC

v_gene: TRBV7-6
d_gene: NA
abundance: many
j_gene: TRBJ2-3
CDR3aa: CASGHRQTDTQYF
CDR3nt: TGTGCCAGCGGTCACAGGCAGACAGATACGCAGTATTTT

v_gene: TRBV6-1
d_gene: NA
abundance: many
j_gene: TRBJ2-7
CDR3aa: CASLPALSMWEQYF
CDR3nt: TGTGCCAGTCTCCCTGCCCTTTCGATGTGGGAGCAGTACTTC

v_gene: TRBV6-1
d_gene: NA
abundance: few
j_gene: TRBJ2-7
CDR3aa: CASRGTFSTYEQYF
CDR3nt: TGTGCCAGCAGAGGAACATTTAGTACCTACGAGCAGTACTTC

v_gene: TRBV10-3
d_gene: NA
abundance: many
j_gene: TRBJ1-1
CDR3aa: CAISESQSSNTEAFF
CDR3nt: TGTGCCATCAGTGAGTCTCAGAGCTCGAACACTGAAGCTTTCTTT

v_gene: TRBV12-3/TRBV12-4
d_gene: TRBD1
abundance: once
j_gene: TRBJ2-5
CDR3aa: CASSLGTAKYF
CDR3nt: TGTGCCAGCAGTCTCGGGACAGCCAAGTACTTC

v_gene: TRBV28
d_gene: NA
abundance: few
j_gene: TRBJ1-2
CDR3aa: CASRGGAPGYTF
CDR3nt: TGTGCCAGCAGAGGAGGGGCTCCCGGCTACACCTTC

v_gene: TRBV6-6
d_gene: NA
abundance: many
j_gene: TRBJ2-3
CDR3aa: CASSYSDTQYF
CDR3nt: TGTGCCAGCAGTTATAGCGATACGCAGTATTTT

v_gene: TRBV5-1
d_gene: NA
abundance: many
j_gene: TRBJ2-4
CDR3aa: CASSRLTGIKSIQYF
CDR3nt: TGCGCCAGCAGCCGATTAACAGGGATAAAAAGCATTCAGTACTTC

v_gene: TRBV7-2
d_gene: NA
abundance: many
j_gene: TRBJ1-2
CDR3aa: CASSSRAGLYGYTF
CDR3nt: TGTGCCAGCAGCTCTAGGGCAGGGCTCTATGGCTACACCTTC

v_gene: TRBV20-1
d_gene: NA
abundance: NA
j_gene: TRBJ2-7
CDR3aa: CCARDPDYWDLSYEQYF
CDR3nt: TGCTGTGCTAGAGATCCGGACTATTGGGACCTCTCCTACGAGCAGTACTTC

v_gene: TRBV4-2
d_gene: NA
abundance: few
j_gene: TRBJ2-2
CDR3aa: CASSQARVTGELFF
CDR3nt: TGTGCCAGCAGCCAAGCCCGCGTTACCGGGGAGCTGTTTTTT

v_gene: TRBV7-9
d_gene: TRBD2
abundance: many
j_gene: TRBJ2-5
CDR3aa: CASSLGTSGAVRETQYF
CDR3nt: TGTGCCAGCAGCTTAGGGACTAGCGGGGCTGTAAGAGAGACCCAGTACTTC

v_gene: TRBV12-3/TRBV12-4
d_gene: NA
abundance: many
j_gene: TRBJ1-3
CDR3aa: CASSSRQVYSGNTIYF
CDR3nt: TGTGCCAGCAGTTCCCGACAGGTCTACTCTGGAAACACCATATATTTT

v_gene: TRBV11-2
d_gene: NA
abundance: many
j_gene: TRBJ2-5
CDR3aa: CASSLVGLPLQETQYF
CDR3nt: TGTGCCAGCAGCTTAGTTGGCCTACCTCTTCAAGAGACCCAGTACTTC

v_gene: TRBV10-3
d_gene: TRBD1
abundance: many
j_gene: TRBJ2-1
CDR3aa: CAISHRDRDAHNEQFF
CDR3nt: TGTGCCATCAGCCACCGGGACAGGGATGCCCACAATGAGCAGTTCTTC

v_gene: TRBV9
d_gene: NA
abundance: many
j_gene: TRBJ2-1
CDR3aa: CASSPPRDSPYNEQFF
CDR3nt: TGTGCCAGCAGCCCTCCTCGGGATTCCCCATACAATGAGCAGTTCTTC